A single sample is the source of the 6 T cell receptor beta chains below, sequenced in a study of blood T cell repertoires in COVID-19. Sequenced by immunoSEQ multiplex PCR; TCRdb stores in-frame clones only, minus some. The sample yields about 500,000 clones, roughly 91% seen once. Sequencing used peripheral blood. The source is a woman between 45 and 65 years old with COVID-19, enrolled during active disease.

V gene TRBV9 combines with J gene TRBJ2-7, with TRBD2 matching 9 bases. Germline V CDR1 and CDR2: SGDLS, YYNGEE. The CDR3 loop spans 15 amino acids. J was trimmed by 2 bases and V by 5 bases; bases with no gene match: 8. The CDR3 loop is CASSRSGGTTYEQYF. DNA for the CDR3: TGTGCCAGCAGTAGGAGCGGGGGGACGACCTACGAGCAGTACTTC.

The V gene is TRBV9, the J gene TRBJ2-1; TRBD2 might be the D (7 bases). The V end lost 5 bases, the J end lost 5 bases, and 17 bases lay between the germline ends. The CDR3 spans 15 residues. CDR1 and CDR2 from the germline V gene are SGDLS and YYNGEE. This CDR3 reads CASSPEGGANNEQFF. CDR3 DNA: TGTGCCAGCAGTCCCGAGGGGGGGGCTAACAATGAGCAGTTCTTC.

V usage is TRBV6-5 and J usage is TRBJ1-1, with 7 bases fitting TRBD1. CDR3 length: 12 residues. Trimming cost V 5 bases and J 5 bases; bases outside gene matches: 2. CDR1 and CDR2 from the germline V gene are MNHEY and SVGAGI. The DNA of the CDR3 is TGTGCCAGCAGTCCAGGGGGGACTGAAGCTTTCTTT. Protein: CASSPGGTEAFF.

The chain has TRBV4-2 and TRBJ2-6; D is undetermined. V was pared by 0 bases and J by 2 bases, with 11 bases between. Germline values: CDR1 LGHNA, CDR2 YNFKEQ. The CDR3 has 17 amino acids. The CDR3 coding sequence is TGTGCCAGCAGCCAAGATCTCGCAGTTCCTGGGGCCAACGTCCTGACTTTC. Protein: CASSQDLAVPGANVLTF.

The rearrangement links TRBV30 to TRBJ1-2, with TRBD1 identical over 10 bases. V lost 3 bases and J lost 2; bases outside the gene matches: 0. The V gene's germline CDR1 is GTSNPN and CDR2 SVGIG (reference sequence). This CDR3 is 13 amino acids long. The CDR3 sequence is CAWRGQGNYGYTF. As DNA, the CDR3 is TGTGCCTGGAGGGGACAGGGGAACTATGGCTACACCTTC. Using reference TRBV30 and TRBJ1-2 for the parts outside the CDR3, the full variable domain is SQTIHQWPATLVQPVGSPLSLECTVEGTSNPNLYWYRQAAGRGLQLLFYSVGIGQISSEVPQNLSASRPQDRQFILSSKKLLLSDSGFYLCAWRGQGNYGYTFGSGTRLTVV.

The rearrangement uses TRBV14 and TRBJ1-2; the D gene is possibly TRBD1 (6 bases). The germline CDR1 and CDR2 sequences are SGHDN and FVKESK. V dropped 6 bases and J dropped 0 bases, with 20 bases sitting between them. CDR3 size: 17 residues. The CDR3 is CASSPLVTGEANYGYTF. As DNA, the CDR3 is TGTGCCAGCAGTCCCCTCGTGACAGGCGAAGCTAACTATGGCTACACCTTC. Together with reference TRBV14 and TRBJ1-2, the CDR3 gives the full variable domain: EAGVTQFPSHSVIEKGQTVTLRCDPISGHDNLYWYRRVMGKEIKFLLHFVKESKQDESGMPNNRFLAERTGGTYSTLKVQPAELEDSGVYFCASSPLVTGEANYGYTFGSGTRLTVV.